This T cell receptor beta chain was obtained from a study of cytomegalovirus exposure and HLA in healthy donors. Study findings and constraints: Investigators reported 150 to 200 TCR beta chains as tied to cytomegalovirus. It was shown in a later analysis that HLA-associated TCR beta chains were more clonally expanded than other, equally common chains.

Primers included in the PCR were 60 Vbeta and 13 Jbeta primers. Here immunoSEQ multiplex PCR was the method, and the copy in TCRdb shows in-frame clones only, minus some. The data contain around 160,000 clones, 77% of them singletons. Notes on this clone: Its antigen remains unknown.

Healthy bone marrow donors made up the donor group. CDR3 length: 14 residues. The V and J ends lost 5 bases and 3 bases respectively, with 11 bases between them. Per the germline V gene, CDR1 is SEHNR and CDR2 is FQNEAQ (reference sequence). The sample consisted of PBMCs. The sequence was obtained from a woman between 40 and 50 years old in good health and CMV-seropositive. The chain couples TRBV7-9 to TRBJ1-3; unclear D gene. CDR3 protein: CASSPMANGNTIYF. CDR3 DNA: TGTGCCAGCAGCCCCATGGCCAATGGAAACACCATATATTTT.